One sample yielded the 2 T cell receptor beta chains listed below, sequenced in a study of early T cells in non-severe SARS-CoV-2 infection. MiXCR, run by TCRdb on the 5' RACE reads, gives a single entry per CDR3 protein. Seen here are under 90,000 distinct CDR3 sequences, 13% observed once, and the top ten hold roughly 6%. Sequencing used whole blood. All receptors come from an adult who was a healthcare worker with PCR-confirmed SARS-CoV-2 infection or an uninfected control (not recorded which).

The genes are TRBV2 and TRBJ1-5; 8 bases are shared with TRBD1. V dropped 5 bases and J dropped 5; count of bases not matched to a gene: 5. The CDR3 has 14 amino acids. Per the germline V gene, CDR1 is SNHLY and CDR2 is FYNNEI. In nucleotides, the CDR3 is TGTGCCAGCAGTATACAGGGGGTCTATCAGCCCCAGCATTTT. Encoded protein: CASSIQGVYQPQHF. Full variable domain (outside the CDR3, taken from reference TRBV2 and TRBJ1-5): EPEVTQTPSHQVTQMGQEVILRCVPISNHLYFYWYRQILGQKVEFLVSFYNNEISEKSEIFDDQFSVERPDGSNFTLKIRSTKLEDSAMYFCASSIQGVYQPQHFGDGTRLSIL.

This clonotype was observed a few times. The CDR3 DNA sequence: TGTGCCAGCAGTGGAGCAGGGGGCTCCTACAATGAGCAGTTCTTC. This encodes CASSGAGGSYNEQFF. This sequence joins TRBV2 and TRBJ2-1, with TRBD1 identical over 7 bases. The junction had 3 bases not matched to a gene; V was cut back by 4 bases and J by 0 bases. This CDR3 has 15 residues. Germline-derived CDR1 and CDR2 are SNHLY and FYNNEI.